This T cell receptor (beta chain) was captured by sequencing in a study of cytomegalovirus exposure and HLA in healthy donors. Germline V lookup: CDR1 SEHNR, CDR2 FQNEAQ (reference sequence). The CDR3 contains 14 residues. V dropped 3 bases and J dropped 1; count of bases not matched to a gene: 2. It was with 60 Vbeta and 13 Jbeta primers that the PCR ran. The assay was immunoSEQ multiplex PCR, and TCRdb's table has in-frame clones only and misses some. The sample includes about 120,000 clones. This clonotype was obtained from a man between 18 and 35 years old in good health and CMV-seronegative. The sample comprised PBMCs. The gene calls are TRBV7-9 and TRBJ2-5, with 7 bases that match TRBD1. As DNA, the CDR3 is TGTGCCAGCAGCTTGGACAGGCCCCAAGAGACCCAGTACTTC. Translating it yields CASSLDRPQETQYF.